These 26 T cell receptor beta chains share one sample of origin, sequenced in a study of blood T cell repertoires in COVID-19. Sequencing was performed with immunoSEQ multiplex PCR; in TCRdb, only in-frame clones are kept and a portion is missing. The sample records roughly 210,000 clones, roughly 84% being singletons. The source material was peripheral blood. These receptors originate from a woman aged 80 or older with COVID-19, enrolled during active disease.

This clone was seen more than once but under ten times. V usage is TRBV6-5 and J usage is TRBJ1-2; TRBD1 agrees at 7 bases. The trim removed 2 bases at V and 8 bases at J, leaving 5 bases unmatched. Germline values: CDR1 MNHEY, CDR2 SVGAGI. This CDR3 spans 13 amino acids. In nucleotides, the CDR3 is TGTGCCAGCAGTTACGGACAGGCCCACGGCTACACCTTC. This translates into CASSYGQAHGYTF.

V usage is TRBV5-1 and J usage is TRBJ2-7; weak D call: TRBD1 (5 bases). Germline V gene lookup returns CDR1 SGHRS and CDR2 YFSETQ. Trimming stripped 5 bases from V and 5 bases from J, with 14 bases between. The CDR3 is made up of 13 amino acids. The CDR3 region has the DNA TGCGCCAGCAGGGGGCCGAATAGTGACGAGCAGTACGTC. Translation: CASRGPNSDEQYV.

Ten or more counts support this clone. DNA for the CDR3: TGTGCCTGGAATTCGGGGACAGCTAACTATGGCTACACCTTC. Its protein product is CAWNSGTANYGYTF. The chain carries TRBV30 and TRBJ1-2; 7 bases match TRBD1. The germline V gene has CDR1 GTSNPN and CDR2 SVGIG (reference sequence). V trimming: 4 bases; J trimming: 0 bases; junction bases outside the gene matches: 5. This CDR3 comprises 14 residues.

The chain employs TRBV11-3 and TRBJ2-2; D is unclear. Trimming pared 5 bases from V and 3 bases from J, leaving 7 bases between. Germline lookup yields CDR1 SGHNT and CDR2 YENEEA. CDR3 size: 13 residues. This CDR3 reads CASSPSDTGELFF. In DNA, the CDR3 is TGTGCCAGCAGCCCCTCAGACACCGGGGAGCTGTTTTTT.

V and J are TRBV10-3 and TRBJ2-3; 9 bases match TRBD2. Germline CDR1 reads ENHRY; CDR2 reads SYGVKD. After removal of 6 bases from V and 1 base from J, the junction contained 5 bases not matched to a gene. The CDR3 is made up of 15 amino acids. The chain's CDR3 is CAISPSGDGTDTQYF. The CDR3 region has the DNA TGTGCCATCAGCCCTAGCGGGGACGGCACAGATACGCAGTATTTT.

The gene calls are TRBV11-2 and TRBJ1-6, with D possibly TRBD1 on 5 matching bases. Germline lookup yields CDR1 SGHAT and CDR2 FQNNGV. V was trimmed by 1 base and J by 9 bases, leaving 7 bases between them. This CDR3 has 13 residues. This CDR3 is CASSLGQTSPLHF. DNA for the CDR3: TGTGCCAGCAGCTTAGGACAGACTTCACCCCTCCACTTT.

The chain couples TRBV14 to TRBJ2-3; weak D call: TRBD1 (6 bases). V gave up 0 bases and J gave up 4 bases, with 14 bases separating them. The CDR3 covers 16 residues. Germline values: CDR1 SGHDN, CDR2 FVKESK. CDR3 in DNA: TGTGCCAGCAGCCAAGAAGCAGGGACAATGGCAGATACGCAGTATTTT. It encodes CASSQEAGTMADTQYF.

The chain has TRBV9 and TRBJ1-6, with TRBD1 identical over 7 bases. V lost 4 bases and J lost 7; bases outside the gene matches: 11. CDR3 length equals 16 residues. From germline, CDR1 is SGDLS and CDR2 YYNGEE. CDR3 sequence reads: CASSNRDRARNSPLHF. The CDR3 DNA reads as TGTGCCAGCAGCAACCGAGACAGGGCGAGGAATTCACCCCTCCACTTT.

The rearrangement joins TRBV14 to TRBJ1-1; TRBD1 is a possible D gene (5 bases). The CDR3 has 21 amino acids. The V gene's germline CDR1 is SGHDN and CDR2 FVKESK. Trimming removed 0 bases at V and 4 bases at J, with 30 bases between. The DNA for the CDR3 is TGTGCCAGCAGCCAAGATCGTATCCCCCGCGTGGGGGACCGCGGGGCCACTGAAGCTTTCTTT. Its translation is CASSQDRIPRVGDRGATEAFF.

Details on this clone: In the same sample, other DNA sequences code for this CDR3. V usage is TRBV11-2 and J usage is TRBJ1-5; TRBD1 matches 7 bases. V lost 5 bases and J lost 0; bases outside the gene matches: 1. Germline loops: CDR1 SGHAT, CDR2 FQNNGV. The CDR3 totals 14 residues. CDR3: CASSRDSSNQPQHF. CDR3 DNA: TGTGCCAGCAGCCGGGACAGTAGCAATCAGCCCCAGCATTTT.

This rearrangement joins TRBV2 to TRBJ2-4; 10 bases line up with TRBD2. CDR1 and CDR2 from the germline V gene are SNHLY and FYNNEI. V was pared by 9 bases and J by 2 bases, with 4 bases of the junction left unmatched. The CDR3 loop spans 14 amino acids. CDR3: CARQRGGTKNIQYF. As DNA, the CDR3 is TGTGCCAGACAGCGGGGGGGGACCAAAAACATTCAGTACTTC. The variable domain in full, completed from reference TRBV2 and TRBJ2-4, reads EPEVTQTPSHQVTQMGQEVILRCVPISNHLYFYWYRQILGQKVEFLVSFYNNEISEKSEIFDDQFSVERPDGSNFTLKIRSTKLEDSAMYFCARQRGGTKNIQYFGAGTRLSVL.

This clone was counted a single time. This chain connects TRBV5-1 to TRBJ1-2; 8 bases agree with TRBD1. This CDR3 is 13 amino acids long. Germline V lookup: CDR1 SGHRS, CDR2 YFSETQ. J gave up 6 bases and V 4 bases, and 5 bases lay outside the gene matches. In nucleotides, the CDR3 is TGCGCCAGCAGCGGACAGGGTACGAATGGCTACACCTTC. It translates to CASSGQGTNGYTF.

The V call is TRBV5-6, the J call TRBJ2-3; 11 bases are shared with TRBD2. The CDR3 has 16 amino acids. CDR1 SGHDT and CDR2 YYEEEE come from the germline V gene. Unmatched junction bases numbered 5, after V lost 2 bases and J lost 3 bases. The CDR3 spells CASSFPGTSGTDTQYF. CDR3 nucleotides: TGTGCCAGCAGCTTCCCCGGGACTAGCGGTACAGATACGCAGTATTTT.

The chain couples TRBV20-1 to TRBJ2-7, with TRBD2 matching over 9 bases. The length of the CDR3 is 17 residues. CDR1 DFQATT and CDR2 SNEGSKA come from the germline V gene (reference sequence). Trimming took 3 bases from V and 1 from J; bases not matched to a gene: 13. CDR3 loop: CSASIAGGPVISYEQYF. CDR3 bases: TGCAGTGCTAGTATCGCGGGGGGGCCTGTGATATCCTACGAGCAGTACTTC.

J is TRBJ2-2 and V is TRBV13; D unclear. V lost 6 bases and J 8 bases, leaving 19 bases between the germline ends. CDR3 length: 15 residues. Per the germline V gene, CDR1 is PRHDT and CDR2 is FYEKMQ (reference sequence). The CDR3 is CASRGQRHSAGELFF. The CDR3 bases are TGTGCCAGCAGGGGTCAAAGACATTCAGCAGGGGAGCTGTTTTTT.

The chain carries TRBV5-4 and TRBJ2-5, with a weak D call TRBD1 (6 bases). Trimming removed 2 bases at V and 5 bases at J, with 10 bases between. CDR3 length: 13 residues. Germline V gene sequence: CDR1 SGHNT, CDR2 YYREEE (reference sequence). The CDR3 here is CASSLPQGETQYF. CDR3 DNA: TGTGCCAGCAGCTTACCGCAGGGGGAGACCCAGTACTTC. Full variable domain (rest looked up from reference TRBV5-4 and TRBJ2-5): ETGVTQSPTHLIKTRGQQVTLRCSSQSGHNTVSWYQQALGQGPQFIFQYYREEENGRGNFPPRFSGLQFPNYSSELNVNALELDDSALYLCASSLPQGETQYFGPGTRLLVL.

The rearrangement uses TRBV7-9 and TRBJ1-4; possibly TRBD1 for D (6 bases). The CDR3 loop spans 14 amino acids. V lost 6 bases, J lost 4 bases, and 12 bases lay in between. Germline V gene data show CDR1 as SEHNR and CDR2 as FQNEAQ (reference sequence). CDR3 in DNA: TGTGCCAGCAGTAGGGGGAGCGGTAATGAAAAACTGTTTTTT. It is translated as CASSRGSGNEKLFF.

The V gene is TRBV6-6, the J gene TRBJ2-7; 7 bases are shared with TRBD1. CDR3 length: 14 residues. The germline gives CDR1 MNHNY, CDR2 SVGAGI (reference sequence). V shed 0 bases, J shed 4 bases, and the junction held 3 bases outside the gene matches. The CDR3 here is CASSYSFRGYEQYF. The CDR3 nucleotides read TGTGCCAGCAGTTACTCCTTCAGGGGGTACGAGCAGTACTTC.

The chain is built from TRBV3-1 (or the pseudogene TRBV3-2) and TRBJ1-1, with D hard to call. Trimming shortened V by 4 bases and J by 1 base, and 7 bases separated the two germline ends. Germline V gene sequence: CDR1 LGHDT, CDR2 YNNKEL (reference sequence). The CDR3 is 13 residues long. The CDR3 nucleotides are TGTGCCAGCAGCCTCAACAGGAACACTGAAGCTTTCTTT. Protein sequence: CASSLNRNTEAFF.

This rearrangement joins TRBV28 to TRBJ1-1; D possibly corresponds to TRBD1 (6 bases). The CDR3 sequence is 13 residues long. Trimming shortened V by 6 bases and J by 4 bases, and 12 bases separated the two germline ends. CDR1 and CDR2 from the germline V gene are MDHEN and SYDVKM. Here the CDR3 reads CASSLTGSTEAFF. As DNA, the CDR3 is TGTGCCAGCAGCCTTACAGGGTCCACTGAAGCTTTCTTT.

V is TRBV7-6 and J is TRBJ1-4; D call uncertain. V was cut by 1 base and J by 1 base, with 7 bases left in between. The CDR3 runs 15 residues. Germline CDR1 and CDR2: SGHVS and FNYEAQ. CDR3 coding DNA: TGTGCCAGCAGCTTAGGAGCGGGAACTAATGAAAAACTGTTTTTT. Translating gives CASSLGAGTNEKLFF.

The chain links TRBV19 to TRBJ1-1; D is undetermined. Trimming removed 2 bases at V and 0 bases at J, with 7 bases between. Germline V gene data show CDR1 as LNHDA and CDR2 as SQIVND (reference sequence). The CDR3 loop spans 14 amino acids. The CDR3 DNA sequence: TGTGCCAGTAGTATAATAGAGATGAACACTGAAGCTTTCTTT. Translating gives CASSIIEMNTEAFF. Based on the CDR3 plus reference TRBV19 and TRBJ1-1, the full variable domain is DGGITQSPKYLFRKEGQNVTLSCEQNLNHDAMYWYRQDPGQGLRLIYYSQIVNDFQKGDIAEGYSVSREKKESFPLTVTSAQKNPTAFYLCASSIIEMNTEAFFGQGTRLTVV.

The chain combines TRBV7-9 with TRBJ1-1; D unclear. The germline V gene has CDR1 SEHNR and CDR2 FQNEAQ (reference sequence). The CDR3 totals 14 residues. V was trimmed by 6 bases and J by 0 bases, leaving 11 bases between them. CDR3 region: CASSPDFMNTEAFF. The CDR3 nucleotides are TGTGCCAGCAGTCCAGACTTCATGAACACTGAAGCTTTCTTT.

The chain combines TRBV28 with TRBJ1-1, with D possibly being TRBD1 (6 bases). Trimming removed 6 bases at V and 11 bases at J, with 19 bases between. CDR3 length: 13 residues. Germline assignment: CDR1 MDHEN and CDR2 SYDVKM. The CDR3 region has the DNA TGTGCCAGCAGGCCGACGTACAGGGTTAGGGCTTTCTTT. Protein: CASRPTYRVRAFF.

The chain links TRBV28 to TRBJ2-7; D possibly corresponds to TRBD1 (6 bases). Per germline, CDR1 MDHEN and CDR2 SYDVKM. V was pared by 6 bases and J by 3 bases, with 12 bases between. This CDR3 is built from 13 residues. CDR3 DNA sequence: TGTGCCAGCAGCGAACAGGGAGACTACGAGCAGTACGTC. Translation gives CASSEQGDYEQYV.

In this sample, this clone turned up a few times. V usage is TRBV10-3 and J usage is TRBJ2-2; TRBD2 aligns across 12 bases. V lost 2 bases to trimming and J lost 5 bases; unmatched junction nucleotides: 0. This CDR3 comprises 15 residues. Germline values: CDR1 ENHRY, CDR2 SYGVKD. In DNA form, the CDR3 reads TGTGCCATCAGTGAGGGACTAGCGGGGACCGGGGAGCTGTTTTTT. It yields the protein CAISEGLAGTGELFF.